Below, 25 T cell receptor beta chains from the same sample are listed, as sequenced in a study of blood T cell repertoires in COVID-19. The assay was immunoSEQ multiplex PCR, and TCRdb's table has in-frame clones only and misses some. The table includes 100,000 or so clones, around four fifths detected once. The source material was peripheral blood. These receptors originate from a man over 45 with active or convalescent COVID-19.

The V and J genes are TRBV6-1 and TRBJ2-7; 8 bases are shared with TRBD2. After removal of 4 bases from V and 2 bases from J, the junction contained 10 bases not matched to a gene. Germline V gives CDR1 MNHNS, CDR2 SASEGT. This CDR3 has 16 amino acids. CDR3 protein: CASSARGERGPYEQYF. The CDR3 region has the DNA TGTGCCAGCAGTGCGAGGGGGGAGCGGGGGCCCTACGAGCAGTACTTC.

This clone was recorded a few times. This chain connects TRBV18 to TRBJ2-7; TRBD1 aligns across 11 bases. The V gene's germline CDR1 is KGHSH and CDR2 LQKENI. The CDR3 contains 15 residues. The V gene end was trimmed by 3 bases and the J gene end by 5 bases; junction bases not matched to a gene: 6. The CDR3 DNA is TGTGCCAGCTCACCTACCCGGACAGGGGGCGACGAGCAGTACTTC. Amino acid sequence: CASSPTRTGGDEQYF.

This chain joins TRBV5-8 and TRBJ2-6; D is uncertain. The germline gives CDR1 SGHTS, CDR2 YDEGEE. Trimming left V 4 bases short and J 4 bases short, with 12 bases between. This CDR3 is 15 amino acids long. The CDR3 nucleotides read TGTGCCAGCAGCCCAACCAAGACAGGGGCCAACGTCCTGACTTTC. It encodes CASSPTKTGANVLTF.

The V call is TRBV6-5, the J call TRBJ1-6; no reliable D call. The V end lost 6 bases, the J end lost 11 bases, and 20 bases lay between the germline ends. The V gene's germline CDR1 is MNHEY and CDR2 SVGAGI. The CDR3 covers 15 residues. CDR3 protein: CASRKQTGIGAPLHF. Here the CDR3 DNA reads TGTGCCAGCAGGAAGCAGACGGGGATAGGTGCACCCCTCCACTTT.

The chain is built from TRBV5-4 and TRBJ2-1; TRBD2 agrees at 11 bases. The CDR3 runs 16 residues. The trim removed 4 bases at V and 8 bases at J, leaving 11 bases unmatched. From germline, CDR1 is SGHNT and CDR2 YYREEE (reference sequence). CDR3 DNA: TGTGCCAGCAGCACATCGCTAGCGGGAGGTATGGATGAGCAGTTCTTC. It is translated as CASSTSLAGGMDEQFF.

The rearrangement links TRBV5-4 to TRBJ2-7; 7 bases are shared with TRBD2. The junction had 5 bases not matched to a gene; V was cut back by 0 bases and J by 5 bases. The germline CDR1 and CDR2 sequences are SGHNT and YYREEE (reference sequence). There are 14 residues in the CDR3. The chain's CDR3 is CASSLGLAADEQYF. The DNA for the CDR3 is TGTGCCAGCAGCTTGGGGCTAGCGGCAGACGAGCAGTACTTC.

V gene TRBV5-4 combines with J gene TRBJ1-5; 9 bases are a match to TRBD1. The CDR3 covers 16 residues. Trimming took 4 bases from V and 0 from J; bases not matched to a gene: 5. CDR1 and CDR2 (germline): SGHNT, YYREEE (reference sequence). The CDR3 here is CASSQQGAGSNQPQHF. The CDR3, as DNA: TGTGCCAGCAGCCAACAGGGGGCAGGTAGCAATCAGCCCCAGCATTTT.

This chain connects TRBV6-6 to TRBJ1-1; D not certain. The germline gives CDR1 MNHNY, CDR2 SVGAGI (reference sequence). The CDR3 has 15 amino acids. V was pared by 0 bases and J by 1 base, with 9 bases between. The CDR3 DNA follows: TGTGCCAGCAGTTACTCTTACCCGCGGAACACTGAAGCTTTCTTT. This encodes CASSYSYPRNTEAFF.

The V call is TRBV5-1, the J call TRBJ2-5, with 7 nucleotides matching TRBD2. The CDR3 contains 17 residues. Per germline, CDR1 SGHRS and CDR2 YFSETQ. The V and J ends lost 1 base and 2 bases, in that order; junction bases with no gene match: 11. CDR3 sequence: CASSLSLAVQQQETQYF. The CDR3 DNA is TGCGCCAGCAGCTTGTCTCTAGCGGTTCAGCAACAAGAGACCCAGTACTTC.

The chain links TRBV19 to TRBJ2-7; TRBD1 matches at 8 bases. The CDR3 sequence is 15 residues long. J gave up 0 bases and V 6 bases, and 7 bases lay outside the gene matches. In germline, CDR1 is LNHDA, CDR2 SQIVND (reference sequence). The CDR3 region is CASRNDRGSSYEQYF. In DNA, the CDR3 is TGTGCCAGTAGGAACGACAGGGGAAGCTCCTACGAGCAGTACTTC.

The chain couples TRBV21-1 to TRBJ1-4. TRBV21-1 has pseudogene status. CDR3 length equals 14 residues. The CDR3 DNA reads TGTGCCAGCTCCGAGCGGGGGATAAGTGAAAAACTGTTTTTT. This encodes CASSERGISEKLFF.

The chain joins TRBV5-1 to TRBJ2-7; 8 positions agree with TRBD1. The CDR3 length is 15 residues. The trim removed 2 bases at V and 0 bases at J, leaving 4 bases unmatched. Germline values: CDR1 SGHRS, CDR2 YFSETQ. The CDR3 region has the DNA TGCGCCAGCAGCTTCCCGGGACAGGACTCCTACGAGCAGTACTTC. This gives the protein CASSFPGQDSYEQYF. Supplemented by reference TRBV5-1 and TRBJ2-7, the full variable domain reads KAGVTQTPRYLIKTRGQQVTLSCSPISGHRSVSWYQQTPGQGLQFLFEYFSETQRNKGNFPGRFSGRQFSNSRSEMNVSTLELGDSALYLCASSFPGQDSYEQYFGPGTRLTVT.

V gene TRBV24-1 combines with J gene TRBJ2-5, with D possibly being TRBD1 (5 bases). This CDR3 has 13 residues. The V end lost 5 bases, the J end lost 5 bases, and 11 bases lay between the germline ends. Germline lookup yields CDR1 KGHDR and CDR2 SFDVKD. Here the CDR3 reads CATSGSGLETQYF. In nucleotides, the CDR3 is TGTGCCACCAGTGGCTCAGGGTTGGAGACCCAGTACTTC.

The chain is built from TRBV7-9 and TRBJ2-4; D perhaps matches TRBD2 (6 bases). Trimming stripped 5 bases from V and 6 bases from J, with 14 bases between. CDR1 is SEHNR, CDR2 FQNEAQ, per germline (reference sequence). This CDR3 has 14 residues. The CDR3 protein is CASSARDSGNIQYF. CDR3 nucleotide sequence: TGTGCCAGCAGCGCCCGAGATAGCGGAAACATTCAGTACTTC.

Here the CDR3 reads CASSSGSGNTIYF. The CDR3 DNA is TGTGCCAGCAGCTCAGGGTCTGGAAACACCATATATTTT. The rearrangement uses TRBV6-5 and TRBJ1-3, with D possibly matching TRBD1 (5 bases). Between the trimmed V and J ends, which lost 6 bases and 1 base, there was a span of 7 bases. The CDR3 totals 13 residues. Germline CDR1 is MNHEY and CDR2 is SVGAGI.

The table lists this clone with a count of one. This chain uses TRBV30 with TRBJ1-5; no firm D call. Germline CDR1 is GTSNPN and CDR2 is SVGIG (reference sequence). The ends were cut back, 2 bases at V and 2 bases at J, with 10 bases in the middle. The CDR3 is made up of 14 amino acids. CDR3 DNA sequence: TGTGCCTGGAGTAGCGGGTCGGGCAATCAGCCCCAGCATTTT. Its protein is CAWSSGSGNQPQHF.

This clone was counted a single time. This specimen includes other DNA sequences encoding the same CDR3. The chain recombines TRBV5-1 with TRBJ1-4, with a weak D call TRBD1 (6 bases). The CDR3 runs 12 residues. Germline assignment: CDR1 SGHRS and CDR2 YFSETQ. Deletions cut 4 bases from V and 8 bases from J, with 9 bases between. DNA of the CDR3: TGCGCCAGCAGCCAAACAGGGGAAAAACTGTTTTTT. Translation: CASSQTGEKLFF. Full variable domain (remainder filled in from reference TRBV5-1 and TRBJ1-4): KAGVTQTPRYLIKTRGQQVTLSCSPISGHRSVSWYQQTPGQGLQFLFEYFSETQRNKGNFPGRFSGRQFSNSRSEMNVSTLELGDSALYLCASSQTGEKLFFGSGTQLSVL.

This chain joins TRBV15 and TRBJ1-6, with D unclear. CDR1 LNHNV and CDR2 YYDKDF come from the germline V gene (reference sequence). This CDR3 region has 16 residues. The V end was cut by 0 bases, the J end by 10 bases, with 16 bases between. The CDR3 region has the DNA TGTGCCACCAGCAGAGATATGGGTGGGTCGGAGTCACCCCTCCACTTT. Its translation is CATSRDMGGSESPLHF. Complete variable domain (other parts from reference TRBV15 and TRBJ1-6): DAMVIQNPRYQVTQFGKPVTLSCSQTLNHNVMYWYQQKSSQAPKLLFHYYDKDFNNEADTPDNFQSRRPNTSFCFLDIRSPGLGDTAMYLCATSRDMGGSESPLHFGNGTRLTVT.

V is TRBV12-1 and J is TRBJ1-6; the table's D call, TRBD1, was not checked against the DNA. TRBV12-1 is deemed a pseudogene. The CDR3 loop spans 14 amino acids. The CDR3 bases are TGTGCCAGCAGCCCAGGGGGGCGAGATTCACCCCTCCACTTT. Translation gives CASSPGGRDSPLHF.

The V call is TRBV5-5, the J call TRBJ2-3; weak D call: TRBD1 (6 bases). V lost 1 base and J 4 bases, leaving 10 bases between the germline ends. The CDR3 has 14 amino acids. Germline V gives CDR1 SGHKS, CDR2 YYEKEE (reference sequence). CDR3 in DNA: TGTGCCAGCAGCTTGCAGGGGCGCCCAGATACGCAGTATTTT. Its translation is CASSLQGRPDTQYF.

The rearrangement uses TRBV2 and TRBJ2-1; D gene unclear. There are 14 residues in the CDR3. Trimming shortened V by 0 bases and J by 7 bases, and 10 bases separated the two germline ends. The germline V gene has CDR1 SNHLY and CDR2 FYNNEI. In DNA form, the CDR3 reads TGTGCCAGCAGTGAAGCGCGCACTCGGAATGAGCAGTTCTTC. Translated, it gives CASSEARTRNEQFF.

Only one count was recorded for this clone. The chain employs TRBV3-1 (or the pseudogene TRBV3-2) and TRBJ2-7, with 8 positions matching TRBD1. There are 14 residues in the CDR3. Germline V gene lookup returns CDR1 LGHDT and CDR2 YNNKEL (reference sequence). V gave up 4 bases and J gave up 6 bases; unmatched junction bases: 8. In DNA, the CDR3 is TGTGCCAGCAGCCGGGACAGGCCAGCCGGCGAGCAGTACTTC. This translates into CASSRDRPAGEQYF.

The chain employs TRBV15 and TRBJ1-2; tentatively, D is TRBD1 (5 bases). The ends were cut back, 0 bases at V and 8 bases at J, with 13 bases in the middle. The CDR3 has 14 amino acids. The germline V gene has CDR1 LNHNV and CDR2 YYDKDF (reference sequence). CDR3 nucleotides: TGTGCCACCAGCAGAGATCTAGGGGTAGGGGGCTACACCTTC. This gives the protein CATSRDLGVGGYTF.

The chain joins TRBV29-1 to TRBJ1-2; 7 bases agree with TRBD1. This CDR3 spans 12 amino acids. The V gene end was trimmed by 6 bases and the J gene end by 2 bases; junction bases not matched to a gene: 3. Germline V gene data show CDR1 as SQVTM and CDR2 as ANQGSEA. The CDR3 protein is CSVATGNYGYTF. In DNA form, the CDR3 reads TGCAGCGTGGCGACAGGGAACTATGGCTACACCTTC.

This chain links TRBV5-8 with TRBJ2-1; 8 bases agree with TRBD1. CDR3 size: 14 residues. Germline values: CDR1 SGHTS, CDR2 YDEGEE. The junction had 13 bases not matched to a gene; V was cut back by 9 bases and J by 8 bases. The CDR3 DNA follows: TGTGCCACCCAAGACAGGGGCCCGCGGGATGAGCAGTTCTTC. It specifies CATQDRGPRDEQFF.